This T cell receptor (beta chain) was sequenced for a study of identical twins. Germline V CDR1 and CDR2: SGHRS, YFSETQ. V shed 0 bases, J shed 5 bases, and the junction held 15 bases outside the gene matches. The CDR3 runs 18 residues. Study-level findings and limits: Twins' surplus sharing was weaker for beta out-of-frame sequences.

Each CDR3 protein is one row after TCRdb ran MiXCR on the 5' RACE reads. The data show hundreds of thousands of distinct CDR3 sequences, with around 6.8% seen just once and less than 2% held by the top ten. All of the donors were Caucasians in good health. In its sample, this clonotype was seen a few times. Its specificity is not known. The sample was also reused in another study, on yellow fever vaccine responses in identical twins. From that report: Twins showed a vaccine T cell response that reportedly seemed partly convergent, partly personalized.

This TCR was recovered from a woman aged 18-29 years in good health. The sequenced sample consisted of memory (CD45RO+) T cells sorted from blood. The chain joins TRBV5-1 to TRBJ2-5; 8 bases are a match to TRBD2. The CDR3 is CASSLGALRAGVGETQYF. DNA of the CDR3: TGCGCCAGCAGCTTGGGGGCCCTCAGAGCGGGGGTTGGTGAGACCCAGTACTTC.